The source of this TCR beta chain is a study of vaccination effects on CD4 cells after COVID-19. Study background: After the second dose, samples were taken at median day 72.

The sample holds a few counts of this clone. Antigen specificity is unknown. Viral peptide pool expansion of antigen-specific CD4+ T cells preceded sequencing in the ViraFEST assay. At the end of more than 8 days of culture, CD4+ T cells were isolated. All participants had two doses of either the BNT162b2 or mRNA-1273 vaccine. None of the vaccinated had previously contracted SARS-CoV-2, and their nucleocapsid antibodies tested negative. On day 3 and again on day 7, half the medium was replaced with IL-2 medium. TCRdb keeps only in-frame clones here, not all; method: immunoSEQ multiplex PCR. The sample yields about 38,000 clones, approximately 80% seen once. The V end was cut by 0 bases, the J end by 8 bases, with 11 bases between. Looked up from germline, CDR1 is MNHEY and CDR2 is SVGAGI. The CDR3 runs to 15 residues.

This specimen was CD4+ T cells from PBMCs cultured with HCoV-NL63 spike peptides, taken after COVID-19 vaccination. The TCR originated in a human donor who received a COVID-19 vaccine. Some clones in this sample may be carry-over from other donors' samples. The J gene is TRBJ1-6, the V gene TRBV6-5; D unclear. As DNA, the CDR3 is TGTGCCAGCAGTTACTCCTTTACAGATCATTCACCCCTCCACTTT. Its translation: CASSYSFTDHSPLHF.